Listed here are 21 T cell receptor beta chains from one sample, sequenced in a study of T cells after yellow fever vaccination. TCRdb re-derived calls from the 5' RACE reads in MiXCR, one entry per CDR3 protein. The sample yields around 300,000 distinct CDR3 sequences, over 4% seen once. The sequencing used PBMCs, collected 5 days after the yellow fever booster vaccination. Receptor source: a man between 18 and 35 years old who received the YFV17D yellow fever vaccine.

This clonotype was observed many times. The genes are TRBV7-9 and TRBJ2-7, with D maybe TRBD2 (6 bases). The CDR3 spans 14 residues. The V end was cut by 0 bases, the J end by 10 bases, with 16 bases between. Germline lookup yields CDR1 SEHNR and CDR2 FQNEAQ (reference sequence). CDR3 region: CASSLALARPHQYV. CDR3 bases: TGTGCCAGCAGCTTAGCCCTAGCGAGGCCCCACCAGTACGTC.

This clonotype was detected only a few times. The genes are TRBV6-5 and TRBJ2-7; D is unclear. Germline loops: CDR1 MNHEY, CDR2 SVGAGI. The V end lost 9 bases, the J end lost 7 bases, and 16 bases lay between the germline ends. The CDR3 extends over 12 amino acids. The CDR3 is CASFGRAWEQYF. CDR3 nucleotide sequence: TGTGCCAGTTTCGGACGGGCCTGGGAGCAGTACTTC.

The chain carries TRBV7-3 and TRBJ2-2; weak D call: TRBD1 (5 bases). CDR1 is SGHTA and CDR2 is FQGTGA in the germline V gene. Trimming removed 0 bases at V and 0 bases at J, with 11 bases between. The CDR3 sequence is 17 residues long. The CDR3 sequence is CASSLTIEGANTGELFF. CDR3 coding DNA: TGTGCCAGCAGCTTAACGATTGAAGGGGCGAACACCGGGGAGCTGTTTTTT.

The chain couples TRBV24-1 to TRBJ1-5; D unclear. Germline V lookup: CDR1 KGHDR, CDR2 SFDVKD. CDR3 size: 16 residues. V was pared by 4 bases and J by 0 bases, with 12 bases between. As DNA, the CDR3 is TGTGCCACCAGTGACCCCAGCGCCGATAGCAATCAGCCCCAGCATTTT. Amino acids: CATSDPSADSNQPQHF.

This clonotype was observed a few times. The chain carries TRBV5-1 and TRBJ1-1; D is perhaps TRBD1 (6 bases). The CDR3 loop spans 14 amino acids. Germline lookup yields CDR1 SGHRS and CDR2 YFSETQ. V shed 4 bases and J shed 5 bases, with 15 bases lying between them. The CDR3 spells CASSRGGGLTEAFF. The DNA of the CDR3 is TGCGCCAGCAGCAGAGGGGGGGGCCTAACTGAAGCTTTCTTT.

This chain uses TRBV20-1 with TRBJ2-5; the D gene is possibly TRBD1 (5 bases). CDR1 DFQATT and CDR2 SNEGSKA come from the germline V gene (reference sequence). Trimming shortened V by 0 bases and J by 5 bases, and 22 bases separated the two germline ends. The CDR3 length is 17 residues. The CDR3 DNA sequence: TGCAGTGCTAGAGATAAAGGGGTGAAAGTGGCTTGGGAGACCCAGTACTTC. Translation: CSARDKGVKVAWETQYF.

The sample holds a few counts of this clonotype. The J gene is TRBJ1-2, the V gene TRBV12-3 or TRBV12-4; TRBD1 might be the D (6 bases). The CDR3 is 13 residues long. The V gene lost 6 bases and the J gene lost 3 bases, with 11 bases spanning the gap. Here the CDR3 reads CASRPTGDYGYTF. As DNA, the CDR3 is TGTGCCAGCAGGCCGACAGGCGACTATGGCTACACCTTC.

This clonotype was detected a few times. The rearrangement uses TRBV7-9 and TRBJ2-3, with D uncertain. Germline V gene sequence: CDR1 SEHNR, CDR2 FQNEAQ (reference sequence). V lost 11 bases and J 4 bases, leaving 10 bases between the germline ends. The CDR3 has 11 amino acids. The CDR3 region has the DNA TGTGCCGCCGAGAGTCCAGATACGCAGTATTTT. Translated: CAAESPDTQYF. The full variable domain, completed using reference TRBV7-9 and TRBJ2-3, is DTGVSQNPRHKITKRGQNVTFRCDPISEHNRLYWYRQTLGQGPEFLTYFQNEAQLEKSRLLSDRFSAERPKGSFSTLEIQRTEQGDSAMYLCAAESPDTQYFGPGTRLTVL.

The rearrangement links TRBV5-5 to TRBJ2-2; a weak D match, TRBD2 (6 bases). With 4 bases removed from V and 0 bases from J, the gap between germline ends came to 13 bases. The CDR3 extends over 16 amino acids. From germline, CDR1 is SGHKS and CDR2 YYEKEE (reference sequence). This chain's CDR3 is CASSLGGLANTGELFF. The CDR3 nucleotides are TGTGCCAGCAGCCTAGGAGGGCTCGCGAACACCGGGGAGCTGTTTTTT.

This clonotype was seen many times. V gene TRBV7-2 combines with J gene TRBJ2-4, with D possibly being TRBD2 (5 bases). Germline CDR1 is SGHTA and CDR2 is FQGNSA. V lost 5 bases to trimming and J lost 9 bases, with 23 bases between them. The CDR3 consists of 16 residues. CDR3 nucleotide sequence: TGTGCCAGCAGCCCAACGGACTCAGTCTTCTACGGCATTCAGTACTTC. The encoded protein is CASSPTDSVFYGIQYF.

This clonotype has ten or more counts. The CDR3 protein is CASSSREGLAGAVSYEQYF. The CDR3 nucleotides are TGTGCCAGCAGTTCCAGGGAAGGGCTAGCGGGGGCCGTCTCCTACGAGCAGTACTTC. The chain uses TRBV12-3 or TRBV12-4 and TRBJ2-7; TRBD2 matches at 10 bases. Trimming removed 4 bases from V and 0 bases from J; junction bases left unmatched: 15. The CDR3 covers 19 residues.

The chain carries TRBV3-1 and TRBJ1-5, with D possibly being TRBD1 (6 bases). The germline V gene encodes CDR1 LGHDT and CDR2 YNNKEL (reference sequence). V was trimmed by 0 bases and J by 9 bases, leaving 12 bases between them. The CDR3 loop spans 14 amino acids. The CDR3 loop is CASSQDVTGRPQHF. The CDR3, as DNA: TGTGCCAGCAGCCAAGACGTGACAGGTCGGCCCCAGCATTTT.

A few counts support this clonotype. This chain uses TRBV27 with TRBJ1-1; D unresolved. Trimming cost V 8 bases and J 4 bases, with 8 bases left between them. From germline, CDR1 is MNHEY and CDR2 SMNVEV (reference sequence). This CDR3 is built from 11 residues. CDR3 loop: CASCYGTEAFF. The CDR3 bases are TGTGCCAGCTGTTATGGCACTGAAGCTTTCTTT.

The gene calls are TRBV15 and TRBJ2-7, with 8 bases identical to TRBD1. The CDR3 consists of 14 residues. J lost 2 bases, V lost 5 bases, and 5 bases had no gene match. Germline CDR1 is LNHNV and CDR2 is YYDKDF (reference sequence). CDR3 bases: TGTGCCACCAGCCGCGGGACAGGAACCTACGAGCAGTACTTC. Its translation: CATSRGTGTYEQYF.

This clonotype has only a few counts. The CDR3 region is CASSSRTGISEKLFF. The CDR3 DNA reads TGTGCCAGCAGCTCCCGGACAGGGATATCTGAAAAACTGTTTTTT. V and J are TRBV7-2 and TRBJ1-4; 8 nucleotides match TRBD1. Germline V CDR1 and CDR2: SGHTA, FQGNSA. This CDR3 has 15 amino acids. Trimming cost V 4 bases and J 7 bases; bases outside gene matches: 8.

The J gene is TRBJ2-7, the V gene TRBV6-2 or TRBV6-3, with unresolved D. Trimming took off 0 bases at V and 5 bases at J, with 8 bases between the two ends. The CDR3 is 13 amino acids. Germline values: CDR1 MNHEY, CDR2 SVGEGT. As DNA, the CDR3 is TGTGCCAGCAGTTACTCGCCGGTAGACGAGCAGTACGTC. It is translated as CASSYSPVDEQYV.

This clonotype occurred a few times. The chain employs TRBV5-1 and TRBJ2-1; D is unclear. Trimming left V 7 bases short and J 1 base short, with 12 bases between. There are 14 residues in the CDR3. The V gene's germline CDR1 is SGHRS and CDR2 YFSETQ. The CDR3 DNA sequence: TGCGCCAGCGCGGACGCTTTATCCTACAATGAGCAGTTCTTC. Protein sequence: CASADALSYNEQFF.

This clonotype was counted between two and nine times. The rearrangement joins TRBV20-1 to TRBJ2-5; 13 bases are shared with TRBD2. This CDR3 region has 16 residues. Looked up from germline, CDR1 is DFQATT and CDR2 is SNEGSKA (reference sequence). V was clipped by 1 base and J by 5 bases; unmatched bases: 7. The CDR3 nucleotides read TGCAGTGCTAGAGGGGATCAGGGACTAGCGGGGGAGACCCAGTACTTC. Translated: CSARGDQGLAGETQYF.

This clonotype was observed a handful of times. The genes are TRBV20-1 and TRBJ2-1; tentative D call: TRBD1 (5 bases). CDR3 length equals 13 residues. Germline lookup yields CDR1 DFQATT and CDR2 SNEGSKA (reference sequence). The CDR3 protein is CSQVGQGFEEQFF. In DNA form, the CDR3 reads TGCAGCCAAGTAGGGCAGGGATTTGAGGAGCAGTTCTTC.

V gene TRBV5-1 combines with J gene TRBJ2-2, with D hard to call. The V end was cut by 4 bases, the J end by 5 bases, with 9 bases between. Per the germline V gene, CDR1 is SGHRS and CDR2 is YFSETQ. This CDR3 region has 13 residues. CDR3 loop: CASSPSDTGELFF. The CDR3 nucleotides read TGCGCCAGCAGCCCGTCCGATACCGGGGAGCTGTTTTTT.

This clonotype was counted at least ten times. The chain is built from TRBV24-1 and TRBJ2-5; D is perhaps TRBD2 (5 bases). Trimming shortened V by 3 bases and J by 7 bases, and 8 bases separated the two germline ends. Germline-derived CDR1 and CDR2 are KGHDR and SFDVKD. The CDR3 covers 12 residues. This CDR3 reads CATSDRRGTQYF. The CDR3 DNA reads TGTGCCACCAGTGATCGCCGGGGGACCCAGTACTTC.